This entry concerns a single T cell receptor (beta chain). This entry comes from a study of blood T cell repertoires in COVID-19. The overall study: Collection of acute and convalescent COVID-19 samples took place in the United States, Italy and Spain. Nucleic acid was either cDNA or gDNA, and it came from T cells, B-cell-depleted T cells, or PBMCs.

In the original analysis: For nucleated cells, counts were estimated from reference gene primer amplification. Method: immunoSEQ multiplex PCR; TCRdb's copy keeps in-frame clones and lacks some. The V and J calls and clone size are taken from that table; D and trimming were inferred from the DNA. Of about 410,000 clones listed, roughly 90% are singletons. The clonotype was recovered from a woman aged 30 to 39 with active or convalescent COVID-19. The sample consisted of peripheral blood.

The CDR3 reads CASSQLTTGIPEAFF. CDR3 DNA sequence: TGTGCCAGCAGCCAACTTACCACAGGGATCCCTGAAGCTTTCTTT. The genes are TRBV3-1 (or the pseudogene TRBV3-2) and TRBJ1-1, with D perhaps TRBD1 (6 bases). CDR3 length: 15 residues. Trimming removed 2 bases from V and 6 bases from J, with 16 bases in between. In germline, CDR1 is LGHDT, CDR2 YNNKEL (reference sequence).